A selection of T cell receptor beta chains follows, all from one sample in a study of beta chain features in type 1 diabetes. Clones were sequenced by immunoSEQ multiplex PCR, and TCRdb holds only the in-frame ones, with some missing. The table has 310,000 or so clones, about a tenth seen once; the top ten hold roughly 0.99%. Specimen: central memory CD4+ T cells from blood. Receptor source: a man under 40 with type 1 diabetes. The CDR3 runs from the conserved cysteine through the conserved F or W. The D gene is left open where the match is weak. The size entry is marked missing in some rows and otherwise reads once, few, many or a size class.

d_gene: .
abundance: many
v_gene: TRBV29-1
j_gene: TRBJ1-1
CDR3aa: CSPDSSRAFF
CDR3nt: TGCAGCCCCGACAGTTCGAGAGCTTTCTTT

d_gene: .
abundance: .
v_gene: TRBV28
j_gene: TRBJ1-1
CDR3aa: CASSAPGFYGTEAFF
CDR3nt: TGTGCCAGCAGTGCGCCAGGGTTTTACGGCACTGAAGCTTTCTTT

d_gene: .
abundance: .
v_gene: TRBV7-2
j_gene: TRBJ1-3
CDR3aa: CASSLVPSSGNTIYF
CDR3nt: TGTGCCAGCAGCTTAGTTCCATCCTCTGGAAACACCATATATTTT

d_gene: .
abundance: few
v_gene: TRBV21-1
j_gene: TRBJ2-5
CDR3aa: CASIPDRVTQETQYF
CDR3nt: TGTGCCAGCATCCCGGACAGGGTCACCCAAGAGACCCAGTACTTC

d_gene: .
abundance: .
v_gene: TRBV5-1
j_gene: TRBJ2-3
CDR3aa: CASSLQTSSTDTQYF
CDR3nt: TGCGCCAGCAGCTTACAGACTTCTAGCACAGATACGCAGTATTTT

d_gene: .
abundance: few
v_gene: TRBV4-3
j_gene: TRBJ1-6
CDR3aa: CASSQGRRHNSPLHF
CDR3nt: TGCGCCAGCAGCCAAGGAAGACGGCATAATTCACCCCTCCACTTT

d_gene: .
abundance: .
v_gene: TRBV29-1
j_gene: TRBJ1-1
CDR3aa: CSVVREEAFF
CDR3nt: TGCAGCGTTGTACGGGAAGAAGCTTTCTTT

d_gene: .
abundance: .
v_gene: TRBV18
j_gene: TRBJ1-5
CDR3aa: CASSLARDYSNQPQHF
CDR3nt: TGTGCCAGCTCCCTTGCACGGGATTATAGCAATCAGCCCCAGCATTTT

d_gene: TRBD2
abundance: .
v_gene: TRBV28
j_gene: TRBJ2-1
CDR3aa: CASSSLGAGLAGGNEQFF
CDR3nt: TGTGCCAGCAGTAGCCTAGGGGCGGGACTAGCGGGGGGCAATGAGCAGTTCTTC

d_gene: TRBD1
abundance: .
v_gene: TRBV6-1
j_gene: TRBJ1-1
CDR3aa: CASTKTGGISEAFF
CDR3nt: TGTGCCAGCACCAAGACAGGGGGCATCAGTGAAGCTTTCTTT

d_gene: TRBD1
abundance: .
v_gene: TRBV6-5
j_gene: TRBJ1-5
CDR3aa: CASSYDRDQPQHF
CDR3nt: TGTGCCAGCAGTTACGACAGGGATCAGCCCCAGCATTTT

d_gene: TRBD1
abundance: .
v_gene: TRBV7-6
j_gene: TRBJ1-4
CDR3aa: CASSPGTEGEKLFF
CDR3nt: TGTGCCAGCAGCCCGGGGACAGAGGGGGAAAAACTGTTTTTT

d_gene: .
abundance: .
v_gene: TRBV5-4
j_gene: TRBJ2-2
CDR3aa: CASSYDTGELFF
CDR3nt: TGTGCCAGCAGCTACGACACCGGGGAGCTGTTTTTT

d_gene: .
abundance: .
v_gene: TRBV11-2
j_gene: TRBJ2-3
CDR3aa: CASSLGQLLTDTQYF
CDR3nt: TGTGCCAGCAGCTTAGGGCAGCTACTCACAGATACGCAGTATTTT

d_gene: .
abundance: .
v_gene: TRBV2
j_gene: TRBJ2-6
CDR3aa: CASSSSSGANVLTF
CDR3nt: TGTGCCAGCAGTTCTAGCTCTGGGGCCAACGTCCTGACTTTC

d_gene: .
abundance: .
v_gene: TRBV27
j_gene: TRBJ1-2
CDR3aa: CASSFRGAGYTF
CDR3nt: TGTGCCAGCAGTTTTCGGGGAGCTGGCTACACCTTC